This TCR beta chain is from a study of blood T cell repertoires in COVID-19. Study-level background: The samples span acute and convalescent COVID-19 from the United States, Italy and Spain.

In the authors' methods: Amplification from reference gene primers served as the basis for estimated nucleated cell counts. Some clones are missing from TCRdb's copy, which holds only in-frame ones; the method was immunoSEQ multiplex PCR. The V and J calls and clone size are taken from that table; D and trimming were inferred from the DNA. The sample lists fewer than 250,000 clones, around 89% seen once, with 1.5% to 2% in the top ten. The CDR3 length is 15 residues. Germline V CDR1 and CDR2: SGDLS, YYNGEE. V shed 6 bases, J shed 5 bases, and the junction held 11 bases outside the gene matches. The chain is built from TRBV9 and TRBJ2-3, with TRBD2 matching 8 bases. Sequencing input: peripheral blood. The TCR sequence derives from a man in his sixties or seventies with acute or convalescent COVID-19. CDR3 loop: CASTRSGTLGDTQYF. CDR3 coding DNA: TGTGCCAGCACCCGTAGCGGGACTTTAGGAGATACGCAGTATTTT.